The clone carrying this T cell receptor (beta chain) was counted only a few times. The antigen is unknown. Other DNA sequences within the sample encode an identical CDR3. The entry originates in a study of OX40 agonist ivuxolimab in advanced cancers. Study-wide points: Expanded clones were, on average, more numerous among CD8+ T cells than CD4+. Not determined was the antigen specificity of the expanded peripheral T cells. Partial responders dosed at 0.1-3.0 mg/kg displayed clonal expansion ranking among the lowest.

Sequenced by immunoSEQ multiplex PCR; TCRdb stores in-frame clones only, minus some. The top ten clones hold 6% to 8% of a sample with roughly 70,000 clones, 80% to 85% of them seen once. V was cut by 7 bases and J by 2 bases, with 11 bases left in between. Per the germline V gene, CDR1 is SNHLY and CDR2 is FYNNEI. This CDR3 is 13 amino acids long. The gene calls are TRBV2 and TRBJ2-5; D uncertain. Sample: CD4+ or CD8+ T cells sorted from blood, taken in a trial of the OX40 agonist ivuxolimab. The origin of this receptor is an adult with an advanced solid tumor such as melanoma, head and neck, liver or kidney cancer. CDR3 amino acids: CASTALGQETQYF. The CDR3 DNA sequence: TGTGCCAGCACTGCACTTGGGCAAGAGACCCAGTACTTC.